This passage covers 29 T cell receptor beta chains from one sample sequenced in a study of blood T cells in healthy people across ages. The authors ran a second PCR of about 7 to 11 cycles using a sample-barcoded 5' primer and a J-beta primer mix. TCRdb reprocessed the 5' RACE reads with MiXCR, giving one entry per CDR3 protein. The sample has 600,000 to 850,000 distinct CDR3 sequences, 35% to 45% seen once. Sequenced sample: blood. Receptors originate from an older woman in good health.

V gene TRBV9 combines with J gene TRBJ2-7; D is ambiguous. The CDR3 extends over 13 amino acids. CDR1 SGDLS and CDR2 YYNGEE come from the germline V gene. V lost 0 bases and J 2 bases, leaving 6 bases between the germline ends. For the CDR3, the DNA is TGTGCCAGCAGCGTAGCAGAAACCTACGAGCAGTACTTC. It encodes CASSVAETYEQYF.

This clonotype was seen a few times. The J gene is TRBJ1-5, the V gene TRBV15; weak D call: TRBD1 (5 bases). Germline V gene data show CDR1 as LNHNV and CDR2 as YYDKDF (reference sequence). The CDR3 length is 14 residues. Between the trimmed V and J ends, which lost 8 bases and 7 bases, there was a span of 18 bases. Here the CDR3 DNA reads TGTGCCACCGGGTTGCCCTACGCAGGGCAGCCCCAGCATTTT. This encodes CATGLPYAGQPQHF.

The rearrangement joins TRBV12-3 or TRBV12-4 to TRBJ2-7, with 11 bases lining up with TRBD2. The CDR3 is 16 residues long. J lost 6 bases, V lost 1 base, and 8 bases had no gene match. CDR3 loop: CASSLGLAGPEGEQYF. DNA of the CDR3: TGTGCCAGCAGTTTAGGACTAGCGGGGCCGGAAGGCGAGCAGTACTTC.

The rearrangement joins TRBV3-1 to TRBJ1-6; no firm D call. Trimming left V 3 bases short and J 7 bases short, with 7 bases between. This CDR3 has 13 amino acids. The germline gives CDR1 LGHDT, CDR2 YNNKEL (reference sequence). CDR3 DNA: TGTGCCAGCAGCCAGAATCAGAATTCACCCCTCCACTTT. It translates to CASSQNQNSPLHF.

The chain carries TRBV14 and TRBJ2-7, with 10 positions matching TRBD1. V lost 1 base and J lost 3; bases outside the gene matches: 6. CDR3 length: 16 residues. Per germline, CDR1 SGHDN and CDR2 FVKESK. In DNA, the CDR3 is TGTGCCAGCAGCCAAGTCCTTCGGGACAGGGGCTACGAGCAGTACTTC. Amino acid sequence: CASSQVLRDRGYEQYF.

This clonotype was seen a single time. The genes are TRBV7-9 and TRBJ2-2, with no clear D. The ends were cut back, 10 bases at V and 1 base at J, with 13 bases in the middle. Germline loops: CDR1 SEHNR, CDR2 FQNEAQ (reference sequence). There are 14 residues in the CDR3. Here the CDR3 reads CATGRARNTGELFF. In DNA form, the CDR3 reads TGTGCCACGGGCCGGGCCCGGAACACCGGGGAGCTGTTTTTT. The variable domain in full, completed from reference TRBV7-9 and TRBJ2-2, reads DTGVSQNPRHKITKRGQNVTFRCDPISEHNRLYWYRQTLGQGPEFLTYFQNEAQLEKSRLLSDRFSAERPKGSFSTLEIQRTEQGDSAMYLCATGRARNTGELFFGEGSRLTVL.

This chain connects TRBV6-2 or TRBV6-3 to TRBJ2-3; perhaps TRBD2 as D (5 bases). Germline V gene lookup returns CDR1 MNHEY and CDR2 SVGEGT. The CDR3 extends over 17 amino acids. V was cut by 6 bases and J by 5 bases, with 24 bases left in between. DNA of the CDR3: TGTGCCAGCAGCCCACGGCCTTCCGTCTCCCGGGGAGATACGCAGTATTTT. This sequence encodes CASSPRPSVSRGDTQYF.

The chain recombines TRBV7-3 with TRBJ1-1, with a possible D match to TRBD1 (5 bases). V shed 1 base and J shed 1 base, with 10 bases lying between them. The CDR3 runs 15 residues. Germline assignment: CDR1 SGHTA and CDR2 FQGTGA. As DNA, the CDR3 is TGTGCCAGCAGCTTAAATACAGGATCGAACACTGAAGCTTTCTTT. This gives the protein CASSLNTGSNTEAFF. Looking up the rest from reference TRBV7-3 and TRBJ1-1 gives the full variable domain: GAGVSQTPSNKVTEKGKYVELRCDPISGHTALYWYRQSLGQGPEFLIYFQGTGAADDSGLPNDRFFAVRPEGSVSTLKIQRTERGDSAVYLCASSLNTGSNTEAFFGQGTRLTVV.

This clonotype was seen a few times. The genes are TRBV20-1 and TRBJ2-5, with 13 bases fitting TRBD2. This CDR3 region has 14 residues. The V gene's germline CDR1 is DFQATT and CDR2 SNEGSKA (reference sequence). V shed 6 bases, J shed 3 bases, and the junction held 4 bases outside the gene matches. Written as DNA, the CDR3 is TGCAGTGCCACTAGCGGGGGGGCGGAAGAGACCCAGTACTTC. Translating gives CSATSGGAEETQYF.

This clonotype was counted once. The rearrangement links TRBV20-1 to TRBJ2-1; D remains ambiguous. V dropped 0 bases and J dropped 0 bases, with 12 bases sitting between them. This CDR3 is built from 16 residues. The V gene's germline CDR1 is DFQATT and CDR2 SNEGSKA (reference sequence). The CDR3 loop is CSARDGSRCSYNEQFF. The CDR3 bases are TGCAGTGCTAGAGACGGAAGCAGGTGCTCCTACAATGAGCAGTTCTTC.

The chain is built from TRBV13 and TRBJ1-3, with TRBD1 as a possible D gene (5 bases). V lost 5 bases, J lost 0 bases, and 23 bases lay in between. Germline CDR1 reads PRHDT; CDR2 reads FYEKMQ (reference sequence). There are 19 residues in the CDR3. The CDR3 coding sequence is TGTGCCAGCAGCCAGGTTTGGACATCCCTTGACTACTCTGGAAACACCATATATTTT. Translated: CASSQVWTSLDYSGNTIYF.

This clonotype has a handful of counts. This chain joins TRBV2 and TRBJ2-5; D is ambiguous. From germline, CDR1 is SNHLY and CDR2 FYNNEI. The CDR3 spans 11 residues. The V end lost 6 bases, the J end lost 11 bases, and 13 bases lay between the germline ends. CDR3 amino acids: CASRDTVEQYF. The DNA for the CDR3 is TGTGCCAGCAGGGATACTGTAGAGCAGTACTTC.

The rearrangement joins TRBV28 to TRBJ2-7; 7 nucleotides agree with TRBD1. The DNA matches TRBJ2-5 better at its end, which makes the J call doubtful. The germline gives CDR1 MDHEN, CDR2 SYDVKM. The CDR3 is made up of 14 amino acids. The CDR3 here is CASSPPQGWETQYF. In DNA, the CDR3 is TGTGCCAGCAGTCCACCACAGGGGTGGGAGACCCAGTACTTC.

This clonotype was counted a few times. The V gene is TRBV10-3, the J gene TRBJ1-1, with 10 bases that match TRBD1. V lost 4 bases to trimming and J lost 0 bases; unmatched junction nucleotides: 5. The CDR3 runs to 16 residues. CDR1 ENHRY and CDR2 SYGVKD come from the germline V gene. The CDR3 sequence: CAISAGTGVMNTEAFF. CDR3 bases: TGTGCCATCAGTGCCGGGACAGGGGTTATGAACACTGAAGCTTTCTTT.

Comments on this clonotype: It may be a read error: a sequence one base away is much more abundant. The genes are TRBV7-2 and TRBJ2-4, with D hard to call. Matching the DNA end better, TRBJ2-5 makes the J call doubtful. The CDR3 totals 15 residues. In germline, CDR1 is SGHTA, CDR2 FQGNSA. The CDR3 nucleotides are TGTGCCAGCAGCTTAGTCGCAGAGACACACGAGACCCAGTACTTC. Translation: CASSLVAETHETQYF.

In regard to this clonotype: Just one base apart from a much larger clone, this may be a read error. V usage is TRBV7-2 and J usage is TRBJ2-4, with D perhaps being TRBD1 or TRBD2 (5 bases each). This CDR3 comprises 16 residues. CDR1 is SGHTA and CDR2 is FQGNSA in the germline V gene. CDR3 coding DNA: TGTGCCGGCAGCCAACCCTATGGGGACGCCAAAAACATTCAGTACTTC. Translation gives CAGSQPYGDAKNIQYF.

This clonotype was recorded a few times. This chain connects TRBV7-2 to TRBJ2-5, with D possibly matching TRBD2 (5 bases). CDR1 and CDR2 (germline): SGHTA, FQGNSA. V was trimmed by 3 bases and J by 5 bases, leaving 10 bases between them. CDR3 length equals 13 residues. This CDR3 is CASSLGERETQYF. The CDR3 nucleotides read TGTGCCAGCAGCTTGGGAGAGCGGGAGACCCAGTACTTC.

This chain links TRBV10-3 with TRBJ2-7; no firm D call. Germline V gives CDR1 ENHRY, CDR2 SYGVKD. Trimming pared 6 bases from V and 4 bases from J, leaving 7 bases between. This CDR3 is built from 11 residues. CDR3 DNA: TGTGCCATCAGCGACGGATACGAGCAGTACTTC. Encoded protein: CAISDGYEQYF.

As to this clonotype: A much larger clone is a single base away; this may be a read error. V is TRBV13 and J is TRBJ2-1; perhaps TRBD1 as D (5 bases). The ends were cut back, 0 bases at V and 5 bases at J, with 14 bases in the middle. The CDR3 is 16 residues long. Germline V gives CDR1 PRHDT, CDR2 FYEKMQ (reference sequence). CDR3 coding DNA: TGTGCCAGCAGCTTAGGCGTGCAGGGTTGGCACAATGAGCAGTTCTTC. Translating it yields CASSLGVQGWHNEQFF.

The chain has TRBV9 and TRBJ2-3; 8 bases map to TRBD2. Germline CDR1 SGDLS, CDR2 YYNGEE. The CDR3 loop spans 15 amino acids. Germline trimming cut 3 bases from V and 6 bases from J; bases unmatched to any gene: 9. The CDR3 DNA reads TGTGCCAGCAGCGCCTCCGGGACTAGGGCGGATACGCAGTATTTT. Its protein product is CASSASGTRADTQYF.

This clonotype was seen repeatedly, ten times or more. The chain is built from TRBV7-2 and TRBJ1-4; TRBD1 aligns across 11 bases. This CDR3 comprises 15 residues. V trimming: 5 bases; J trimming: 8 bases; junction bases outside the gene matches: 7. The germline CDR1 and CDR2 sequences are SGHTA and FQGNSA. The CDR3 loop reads CASSGSDRGLEKLFF. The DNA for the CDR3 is TGTGCCAGCAGCGGTTCGGACAGGGGGCTCGAAAAACTGTTTTTT.

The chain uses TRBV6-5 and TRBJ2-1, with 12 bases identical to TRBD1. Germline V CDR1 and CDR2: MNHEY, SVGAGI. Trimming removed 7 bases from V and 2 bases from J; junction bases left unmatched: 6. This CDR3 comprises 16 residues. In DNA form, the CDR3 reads TGTGCCAGCAAACCGGGACAGGGGGCGACCTACAATGAGCAGTTCTTC. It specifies CASKPGQGATYNEQFF.

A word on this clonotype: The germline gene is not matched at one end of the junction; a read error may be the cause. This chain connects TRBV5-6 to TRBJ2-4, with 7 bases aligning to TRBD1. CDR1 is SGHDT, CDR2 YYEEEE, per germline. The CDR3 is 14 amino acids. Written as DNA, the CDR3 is TGTGCCAGCGCGAGGACAGGTTCCAAAAACATTCGGTACTTC. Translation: CASARTGSKNIRYF.

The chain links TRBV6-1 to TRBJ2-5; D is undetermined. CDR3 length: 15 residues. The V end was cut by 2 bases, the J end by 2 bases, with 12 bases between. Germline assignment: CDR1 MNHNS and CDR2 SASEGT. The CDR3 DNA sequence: TGTGCCAGCAGTGAAAGTTATCAAGTACAAGAGACCCAGTACTTC. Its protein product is CASSESYQVQETQYF.

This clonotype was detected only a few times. The CDR3 loop is CATSDLGQNGGYNEQFF. In nucleotides, the CDR3 is TGTGCCACCAGTGATTTGGGACAAAACGGAGGATACAATGAGCAGTTCTTC. The chain uses TRBV24-1 and TRBJ2-1; tentatively, D is TRBD1 or TRBD2 (5 bases each). The CDR3 loop spans 17 amino acids. Trimming took off 0 bases at V and 4 bases at J, with 15 bases between the two ends. Germline CDR1 KGHDR, CDR2 SFDVKD.

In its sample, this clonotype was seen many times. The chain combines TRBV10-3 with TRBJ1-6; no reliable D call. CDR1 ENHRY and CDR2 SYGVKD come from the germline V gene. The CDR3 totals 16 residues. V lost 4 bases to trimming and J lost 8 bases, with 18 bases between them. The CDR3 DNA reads TGTGCCATCAGTGGAGGACGGGAGATTGGGGATTCACCCCTCCACTTT. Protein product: CAISGGREIGDSPLHF.

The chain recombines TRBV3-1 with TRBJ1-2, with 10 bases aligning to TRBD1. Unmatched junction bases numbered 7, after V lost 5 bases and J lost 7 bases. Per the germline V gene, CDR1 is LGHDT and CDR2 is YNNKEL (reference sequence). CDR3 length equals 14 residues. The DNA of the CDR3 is TGTGCCAGCAGCTACCGGGACAGGGGCATTGGCTACACCTTC. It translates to CASSYRDRGIGYTF.

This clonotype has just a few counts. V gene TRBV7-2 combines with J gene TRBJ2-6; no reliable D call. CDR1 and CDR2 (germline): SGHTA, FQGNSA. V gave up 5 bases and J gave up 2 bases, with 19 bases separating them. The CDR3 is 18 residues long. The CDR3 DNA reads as TGTGCCAGCAGCCGAGTAGGTGCCCCTCGGACTGGGGCCAACGTCCTGACTTTC. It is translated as CASSRVGAPRTGANVLTF.

The CDR3 nucleotides read TGTGCCAGCAGCTCCGGGACCTTTAAAGGGGACGAGCAGTACTTC. It specifies CASSSGTFKGDEQYF. The chain has TRBV11-1 and TRBJ2-7; D tentatively reads TRBD1 or TRBD2 (5 bases each). This CDR3 is built from 15 residues. Trimming took 4 bases from V and 5 from J, leaving 18 bases between them. Germline CDR1 and CDR2: SGHAT and FQDESV (reference sequence).